This T cell receptor (beta chain) was observed in a study of blood T cell repertoires in COVID-19. Study background: Sample material is recorded as cDNA or gDNA derived from T cells, B-cell-depleted T cells, or PBMCs.

The assay was immunoSEQ multiplex PCR, and TCRdb's table has in-frame clones only and misses some. The sample records roughly 150,000 clones, 80% to 90% being singletons. Trimming removed 0 bases from V and 0 bases from J; junction bases left unmatched: 6. Germline V gene lookup returns CDR1 LGHDT and CDR2 YNNKEL (reference sequence). CDR3 length: 17 residues. The chain has TRBV3-1 (or the pseudogene TRBV3-2) and TRBJ2-5; 8 positions agree with TRBD2. The receptor was isolated from a woman between 45 and 60 years old who had recovered from COVID-19. The material sequenced was PBMCs or T cells enriched from blood (not recorded which). The chain's CDR3 is CASSQERRLANQETQYF. The DNA for the CDR3 is TGTGCCAGCAGCCAAGAAAGACGACTAGCGAACCAAGAGACCCAGTACTTC.